Each of the 26 T cell receptor beta chains below was sequenced from the same sample in a study of T cell repertoires in cytomegalovirus infection. Their antigens are not known. TCRdb analysed the reads with MiXCR anew, one entry per CDR3 protein. This table holds fewer than 650,000 distinct CDR3 sequences, 40% found once. The sequences come from cultured PBMCs, collected from culture after CMV antigen stimulation. The receptors come from a human donor in good health (CMV status not recorded). Some clones in this sample may be carry-over from other donors' samples.

The J gene is TRBJ1-6, the V gene TRBV7-2; D not resolved. CDR1 is SGHTA and CDR2 is FQGNSA in the germline V gene. The CDR3 consists of 15 residues. V was trimmed by 5 bases and J by 6 bases, leaving 14 bases between them. CDR3 region: CASSPAPAFNSPLHF. Written as DNA, the CDR3 is TGTGCCAGCAGCCCCGCCCCGGCTTTTAATTCACCCCTCCACTTT.

This clonotype has a single count. The chain combines TRBV12-3 or TRBV12-4 with TRBJ1-1; the D gene is possibly TRBD1 (6 bases). The CDR3 length is 14 residues. The V and J ends lost 6 bases and 6 bases respectively, with 17 bases between them. The CDR3 protein is CASSLTRDIPEAFF. The CDR3 DNA reads TGTGCCAGCAGCCTGACCCGGGACATTCCTGAAGCTTTCTTT.

This chain joins TRBV2 and TRBJ1-1; D uncertain. The CDR3 runs 13 residues. V was trimmed by 1 base and J by 10 bases, leaving 13 bases between them. Germline CDR1 reads SNHLY; CDR2 reads FYNNEI. CDR3 coding DNA: TGTGCCAGCAGTGAAGGCGGACCCCGTTTAGCTTTCTTT. This encodes CASSEGGPRLAFF.

The chain couples TRBV6-1 to TRBJ2-1; 7 nucleotides agree with TRBD2. The CDR3 is 12 amino acids. Germline CDR1 MNHNS, CDR2 SASEGT. With V trimmed by 7 bases and J by 4 bases, 1 base remained unmatched. DNA of the CDR3: TGTGCCAGCAAGCGGGGATACAATGAGCAGTTCTTC. As protein: CASKRGYNEQFF.

Only a few counts were recorded for this clonotype. This chain links TRBV7-2 with TRBJ2-7, with 9 bases identical to TRBD1. The ends lost 5 bases at V and 3 bases at J; junction bases unmatched: 8. Germline-derived CDR1 and CDR2 are SGHTA and FQGNSA. The CDR3 extends over 15 amino acids. In DNA form, the CDR3 reads TGTGCCAGCAGCGCAACCGGGACAGGGATCTACGAGCAGTACTTC. Its protein is CASSATGTGIYEQYF.

About this clonotype: At one end the junction does not follow the germline gene, possibly because of a read error. The chain is built from TRBV4-1 and TRBJ1-4; TRBD1 matches 9 bases. Germline V gene data show CDR1 as MGHRA and CDR2 as YSYEKL. This CDR3 is 16 amino acids long. The DNA of the CDR3 is TGCGCCAGCAGCCAACCTACCGGGACAGGGTTAGAAGGGCGGATTTTT. Residues: CASSQPTGTGLEGRIF.

This clonotype was seen more than once but under ten times. The rearrangement joins TRBV7-2 to TRBJ2-3; D is undetermined. The CDR3 consists of 15 residues. V was clipped by 3 bases and J by 4 bases, with 14 bases between them. Germline lookup yields CDR1 SGHTA and CDR2 FQGNSA. CDR3 nucleotides: TGTGCCAGCAGCTTGCGAAACTTTGGAGCAGATACGCAGTATTTT. Residues: CASSLRNFGADTQYF.

CDR3 in amino acids: CASTIRGLGANVLTF. Written as DNA, the CDR3 is TGTGCCAGTACCATTAGGGGATTGGGGGCCAACGTCCTGACTTTC. The rearrangement links TRBV19 to TRBJ2-6; D might be TRBD1 (5 bases). There are 15 residues in the CDR3. The V gene lost 7 bases and the J gene lost 4 bases, with 14 bases spanning the gap. Germline V gene sequence: CDR1 LNHDA, CDR2 SQIVND (reference sequence). The full variable domain, completed using reference TRBV19 and TRBJ2-6, is DGGITQSPKYLFRKEGQNVTLSCEQNLNHDAMYWYRQDPGQGLRLIYYSQIVNDFQKGDIAEGYSVSREKKESFPLTVTSAQKNPTAFYLCASTIRGLGANVLTFGAGSRLTVL.

The chain links TRBV5-4 to TRBJ2-3, with a weak D call TRBD1 (5 bases). Germline V gives CDR1 SGHNT, CDR2 YYREEE (reference sequence). V lost 4 bases and J 9 bases, leaving 15 bases between the germline ends. The CDR3 has 13 residues. CDR3 in amino acids: CASSQEGRTTQYF. For the CDR3, the DNA is TGTGCCAGCAGCCAAGAAGGACGGACAACGCAGTATTTT.

This clonotype has just a few counts. The chain is built from TRBV7-9 and TRBJ2-6, with D tentatively TRBD2 (5 bases). CDR3 size: 16 residues. Germline CDR1 and CDR2: SEHNR and FQNEAQ (reference sequence). The V gene lost 5 bases and the J gene lost 0 bases, with 11 bases spanning the gap. The CDR3 nucleotides are TGTGCCAGCAGCACCAACGGGGACTCTGGGGCCAACGTCCTGACTTTC. This encodes CASSTNGDSGANVLTF.

The V gene is TRBV6-1, the J gene TRBJ2-5; 10 nucleotides align to TRBD2. This CDR3 region has 14 residues. The V gene end was trimmed by 4 bases and the J gene end by 3 bases; junction bases not matched to a gene: 2. The V gene's germline CDR1 is MNHNS and CDR2 SASEGT. The CDR3 DNA follows: TGTGCCAGCAGTGTAGCGGGAGGCAAAGAGACCCAGTACTTC. Translated, it gives CASSVAGGKETQYF.

This clonotype has only a few counts. The chain couples TRBV19 to TRBJ2-1, with TRBD1 as a possible D gene (6 bases). Germline V lookup: CDR1 LNHDA, CDR2 SQIVND (reference sequence). Deletions cut 5 bases from V and 4 bases from J, with 9 bases between. This CDR3 has 13 amino acids. The CDR3: CASSVQGYNEQFF. CDR3 nucleotides: TGTGCCAGTAGTGTTCAGGGGTACAATGAGCAGTTCTTC. Full variable domain (rest looked up from reference TRBV19 and TRBJ2-1): DGGITQSPKYLFRKEGQNVTLSCEQNLNHDAMYWYRQDPGQGLRLIYYSQIVNDFQKGDIAEGYSVSREKKESFPLTVTSAQKNPTAFYLCASSVQGYNEQFFGPGTRLTVL.

The rearrangement uses TRBV6-1 and TRBJ2-7; either TRBD1 or TRBD2 may supply D (6 bases each). Germline CDR1 MNHNS, CDR2 SASEGT. This CDR3 region has 14 residues. Trimming removed 0 bases from V and 4 bases from J, with 10 bases in between. The CDR3, as DNA: TGTGCCAGCAGTGAAGCGCTAGGGGGGTACGAGCAGTACTTC. The encoded protein is CASSEALGGYEQYF.

This clonotype has just a few counts. V and J are TRBV19 and TRBJ2-1; 11 bases are shared with TRBD2. Trimming removed 3 bases from V and 0 bases from J; junction bases left unmatched: 10. The CDR3 has 19 amino acids. Germline V gives CDR1 LNHDA, CDR2 SQIVND (reference sequence). In nucleotides, the CDR3 is TGTGCCAGTAGTATGTTAGCGGGAGGGCCCCGGAGCTCCTACAATGAGCAGTTCTTC. The encoded protein is CASSMLAGGPRSSYNEQFF. The full variable domain, completed using reference TRBV19 and TRBJ2-1, is DGGITQSPKYLFRKEGQNVTLSCEQNLNHDAMYWYRQDPGQGLRLIYYSQIVNDFQKGDIAEGYSVSREKKESFPLTVTSAQKNPTAFYLCASSMLAGGPRSSYNEQFFGPGTRLTVL.

The rearrangement joins TRBV6-1 to TRBJ2-7; 9 bases map to TRBD1. The V gene end was trimmed by 7 bases and the J gene end by 3 bases; junction bases not matched to a gene: 4. Germline assignment: CDR1 MNHNS and CDR2 SASEGT. The CDR3 is made up of 13 amino acids. CDR3 nucleotides: TGTGCCAGCAACCGGGACAGGGACTACGAGCAGTACTTC. Translation: CASNRDRDYEQYF.

This clonotype occurred once. V gene TRBV15 combines with J gene TRBJ2-7; D is uncertain. Germline values: CDR1 LNHNV, CDR2 YYDKDF (reference sequence). Trimming removed 0 bases from V and 2 bases from J, with 11 bases in between. The CDR3 runs 15 residues. CDR3 nucleotides: TGTGCCACCAGCAGAGAGAGACAAGACCCCTACGAGCAGTACTTC. Amino acids: CATSRERQDPYEQYF.

This chain uses TRBV11-2 with TRBJ2-7; TRBD2 aligns across 7 bases. This CDR3 region has 15 residues. Germline CDR1 is SGHAT and CDR2 is FQNNGV. The junction had 10 bases not matched to a gene; V was cut back by 5 bases and J by 3 bases. The CDR3 is CASSVLSGGSYEQYF. DNA of the CDR3: TGTGCCAGCAGCGTCTTATCGGGCGGGAGCTACGAGCAGTACTTC.

A few counts support this clonotype. The CDR3 region has the DNA TGTGCCAGCAGCGTAGGTGGGGGGCCGAATGAGGTGCAGTTCTTC. This encodes CASSVGGGPNEVQFF. The genes are TRBV9 and TRBJ2-1; D is perhaps TRBD1 or TRBD2 (6 bases each). V shed 0 bases and J shed 12 bases, with 19 bases lying between them. The CDR3 runs 15 residues. CDR1 is SGDLS, CDR2 YYNGEE, per germline. Looking up the rest from reference TRBV9 and TRBJ2-1 gives the full variable domain: DSGVTQTPKHLITATGQRVTLRCSPRSGDLSVYWYQQSLDQGLQFLIQYYNGEERAKGNILERFSAQQFPDLHSELNLSSLELGDSALYFCASSVGGGPNEVQFFGPGTRLTVL.

This sequence joins TRBV6-2 or TRBV6-3 and TRBJ2-5; D perhaps matches TRBD1 (6 bases). With 7 bases removed from V and 2 bases from J, the gap between germline ends came to 11 bases. Germline V gives CDR1 MNHEY, CDR2 SVGEGT. There are 13 residues in the CDR3. The CDR3 nucleotides read TGTGCCAGCACCAAGACAGGACAAGAGACCCAGTACTTC. Protein product: CASTKTGQETQYF.

This chain joins TRBV4-1 and TRBJ2-1; possibly TRBD1 or TRBD2 for D (6 bases each). Germline CDR1 MGHRA, CDR2 YSYEKL. With 1 base removed from V and 8 bases from J, the gap between germline ends came to 27 bases. There are 19 residues in the CDR3. The CDR3 sequence is CASSQGGGNVGSSLHEQFF. CDR3 coding DNA: TGCGCCAGCAGCCAAGGAGGGGGGAACGTGGGGAGCTCTTTACATGAGCAGTTCTTC.

This clonotype was counted only a few times. The V and J genes are TRBV11-2 and TRBJ2-7; D perhaps matches TRBD1 (6 bases). Trimming stripped 5 bases from V and 2 bases from J, with 16 bases between. CDR3 length: 15 amino acids. Per the germline V gene, CDR1 is SGHAT and CDR2 is FQNNGV. CDR3 nucleotide sequence: TGTGCCAGCAGCCTGATTGACAGGTCGCCCTACGAGCAGTACTTC. This gives the protein CASSLIDRSPYEQYF. The entire variable domain, with the rest obtained from reference TRBV11-2 and TRBJ2-7, is as follows: EAGVAQSPRYKIIEKRQSVAFWCNPISGHATLYWYQQILGQGPKLLIQFQNNGVVDDSQLPKDRFSAERLKGVDSTLKIQPAKLEDSAVYLCASSLIDRSPYEQYFGPGTRLTVT.

This clonotype turned up a few times. V usage is TRBV6-5 and J usage is TRBJ2-3; D ambiguous. Trimming left V 0 bases short and J 0 bases short, with 10 bases between. Germline CDR1 and CDR2: MNHEY and SVGAGI. The CDR3 is made up of 16 amino acids. CDR3 loop: CASSYSLTGSTDTQYF. DNA of the CDR3: TGTGCCAGCAGTTACTCGTTGACTGGTAGCACAGATACGCAGTATTTT.

In its sample, this clonotype was seen a few times. The chain uses TRBV5-1 and TRBJ2-5; 8 positions agree with TRBD2. With 6 bases clipped from V and 5 bases from J, the junction kept 9 bases outside the gene matches. CDR1 and CDR2 (germline): SGHRS, YFSETQ. This CDR3 has 14 residues. The CDR3 nucleotides read TGCGCCAGCACCCCAGCGGGAGCCGGGGAGACCCAGTACTTC. This sequence encodes CASTPAGAGETQYF.

This clonotype occurred a few times. The chain recombines TRBV7-2 with TRBJ2-1; D remains unclear. CDR1 is SGHTA, CDR2 FQGNSA, per germline. The V end was cut by 0 bases, the J end by 8 bases, with 8 bases between. This CDR3 spans 13 amino acids. The CDR3 DNA sequence: TGTGCCAGCAGCTTAGCCGCTAGGTATGAGCAGTTCTTC. It specifies CASSLAARYEQFF.

This clonotype came up a few times. The CDR3 nucleotides read TGTGCCAGCAGCTTAGCTCCGACAGGATTTTATTCACCCCTCCACTTT. Protein: CASSLAPTGFYSPLHF. The J gene is TRBJ1-6, the V gene TRBV7-6; tentatively, D is TRBD1 (6 bases). Trimming removed 0 bases at V and 8 bases at J, with 14 bases between. The CDR3 is 16 amino acids. Germline-derived CDR1 and CDR2 are SGHVS and FNYEAQ.

The CDR3 region is CAIASGSNQPQHF. Written as DNA, the CDR3 is TGTGCCATAGCCTCTGGAAGCAATCAGCCCCAGCATTTT. This chain links TRBV10-3 with TRBJ1-5; D ambiguous. Per the germline V gene, CDR1 is ENHRY and CDR2 is SYGVKD. The V end lost 9 bases, the J end lost 1 base, and 10 bases lay between the germline ends. This CDR3 is 13 amino acids long.